A selection of T cell receptor beta chains follows, all from one sample in a study of T cells in Graves' hyperthyroidism and ophthalmopathy. Using its own MiXCR run on the multiplex PCR reads, TCRdb lists one record per CDR3 protein. This repertoire shows roughly 660,000 distinct CDR3 sequences, about 18% found once; its top ten account for about 14%. Sequencing was done on a sample of blood. All receptors derive from a man aged 50-60 years with Graves' hyperthyroidism. Each CDR3 is given with its conserved first and last residue. D genes are given only for firm matches. For some rows the clone size is stated as once, few or many, or as a class when expanded; others skip it.

d_call	v_call	j_call	clone_size	cdr3_aa	cdr3_nt
-	TRBV2	TRBJ2-4	many	CASSEYGTNPAKNIQYF	TGTGCCAGCAGTGAATATGGCACTAACCCAGCCAAAAACATTCAGTACTTC
-	TRBV7-2	TRBJ1-3	many	CASSLAGDGNTIYF	TGTGCCAGCAGCTTGGCAGGGGATGGAAACACCATATATTTT
-	TRBV11-2	TRBJ2-1	many	CASSKSRTGNEQFF	TGTGCCAGCAGCAAATCCCGGACGGGCAATGAGCAGTTCTTC
-	TRBV19	TRBJ1-5	-	CASGGSGPQHF	TGTGCCAGTGGGGGGTCGGGGCCCCAGCATTTT
TRBD2	TRBV9	TRBJ2-2	many	CASSAEQTSVSTGELFF	TGTGCCAGCAGCGCAGAACAGACTAGCGTTTCCACCGGGGAGCTGTTTTTT
-	TRBV19	TRBJ1-2	many	CASSTGSGYTF	TGTGCCAGTAGTACAGGGTCTGGCTACACCTTC
-	TRBV6-4	TRBJ2-1	-	CASSDSTKGEQFF	TGTGCCAGCAGTGACTCGACGAAAGGAGAGCAGTTCTTC
-	TRBV5-1	TRBJ2-2	few	CASKGTGSGTGELFF	TGCGCCAGCAAGGGGACGGGCAGTGGCACCGGGGAGCTGTTTTTT
-	TRBV28	TRBJ1-1	many	CASSIAVGNTEAFF	TGTGCCAGCAGTATAGCTGTGGGGAACACTGAAGCTTTCTTT
-	TRBV2	TRBJ2-5	many	CASSEAPDPEETQYF	TGTGCCAGCAGTGAAGCGCCGGATCCAGAAGAGACCCAGTACTTC
-	TRBV6-1	TRBJ2-7	many	CASRGQGLNYEQYF	TGTGCCAGCAGAGGACAGGGACTAAACTACGAGCAGTACTTC
-	TRBV6-2/TRBV6-3	TRBJ1-1	few	CASRGLVGTEAFF	TGTGCCAGCAGGGGACTCGTGGGGACTGAAGCTTTCTTT
-	TRBV5-4	TRBJ2-2	-	CASSWGWGTGELFF	TGTGCCAGCAGCTGGGGGTGGGGCACCGGGGAGCTGTTTTTT
TRBD2	TRBV24-1	TRBJ2-1	-	CATSDPTGLGPYNEQFF	TGTGCCACCAGTGATCCAACGGGACTAGGGCCATACAATGAGCAGTTCTTC
-	TRBV5-1	TRBJ1-1	few	CASSARTGRMNTEAFF	TGCGCCAGCAGCGCGCGAACAGGCCGAATGAACACTGAAGCTTTCTTT
TRBD1	TRBV5-1	TRBJ1-1	-	CASSPWDSDTEAFF	TGCGCCAGCAGCCCGTGGGACAGTGACACTGAAGCTTTCTTT
TRBD2	TRBV10-3	TRBJ2-3	many	CAISSGLAGTDTQYF	TGTGCCATCAGCTCGGGACTAGCGGGAACAGATACGCAGTATTTT